A selection of T cell receptor beta chains follows, all from one sample in a study of neoadjuvant anti-PD-1 for oral cavity cancer. Clones were read by immunoSEQ multiplex PCR, and TCRdb kept only the in-frame ones, dropping some. The sample comprises tens of thousands of clones, around four fifths of which are singletons, and about 3.7% rests with the top ten. The material was PBMCs, obtained before nivolumab (anti-PD-1) treatment. Receptors originate from a person aged 35-79 years with oral cavity squamous cell carcinoma. Each CDR3 is given without its conserved first and last residue. A D gene is named only where the DNA matches it firmly.

d_gene | v_gene | CDR3aa
TRBD1 | TRBV27 | ASNNRGLGEKLF
NA | TRBV7-9 | ASSFTGTLLEQY
NA | TRBV2 | ASNINRDNEQF
NA | TRBV7-2 | ASSLQRGQPQH
NA | TRBV7-2 | ASSLTGTTDTQY
NA | TRBV6-1 | ASSEGRAYEQY
TRBD1 | TRBV29-1 | SVEVGRGSLAF
TRBD1 | TRBV11-2 | ASSGRQGAGNTIY
TRBD2 | TRBV27 | ASRWTSGGSYNEQF
NA | TRBV12-2 | ASRLAESDGGLGNTIY
NA | TRBV5-1 | ASRSGSENYGYT
NA | TRBV2 | ASKEGDYNEQF
NA | TRBV30 | AWSVFAGTYNEQF
TRBD1 | TRBV6-1 | ASSRQGAPDEQY
NA | TRBV19 | ASRDWRGNQPQH
TRBD2 | TRBV2 | ASSPPTSDRGPQY